The next 25 T cell receptor beta chains were all read from a single sample in a study of regulatory T cells in long-lasting Graves disease. The authors built TCR beta libraries using iRepertoire HTBI primers and Arm-PCR of CDR3 regions. TCRdb analysed the multiplex PCR reads with MiXCR anew, one entry per CDR3 protein. The sample yields fewer than 550,000 distinct CDR3 sequences, 20% to 25% seen once. Documented time point: persistent/refractory GD, antithyroid drugs over 5 years with positive TRAb. Researchers made the TCR library from RNA that was extracted from PBMCs. Sample: peripheral blood mononuclear cells (PBMCs), taken when the disease was refractory, from a patient treated with antithyroid drugs. These receptors originate from a female donor with Graves disease.

This clonotype was observed at least ten times. CDR3 nucleotides: TGTGCCAGCACCAAGGCCGGGAACACCGGGGAGCTGTTTTTT. Its translation: CASTKAGNTGELFF. This sequence joins TRBV28 and TRBJ2-2; D gene uncertain. CDR1 and CDR2 (germline): MDHEN, SYDVKM. The CDR3 length is 14 residues. Trimming removed 7 bases from V and 1 base from J, with 10 bases in between.

In this sample, this clonotype turned up a few times. The rearrangement uses TRBV19 and TRBJ1-2, with no clear D. This CDR3 has 12 amino acids. The V end lost 6 bases, the J end lost 1 base, and 6 bases lay between the germline ends. The germline gives CDR1 LNHDA, CDR2 SQIVND (reference sequence). The CDR3 spells CASRTYNYGYTF. CDR3 coding DNA: TGTGCCAGTAGGACATATAACTATGGCTACACCTTC.

This clonotype was counted a few times. J is TRBJ2-2 and V is TRBV11-2, with 7 bases lining up with TRBD2. Germline lookup yields CDR1 SGHAT and CDR2 FQNNGV. This CDR3 spans 20 amino acids. Trimming took 3 bases from V and 7 from J; bases not matched to a gene: 23. The CDR3 reads CASSFYRLGGRLAGFGELFF. In nucleotides, the CDR3 is TGTGCCAGCAGCTTCTACAGGCTTGGGGGGAGACTAGCCGGTTTCGGGGAGCTGTTTTTT.

The chain is built from TRBV12-3 or TRBV12-4 and TRBJ2-7, with 9 positions matching TRBD1. The CDR3 has 14 residues. After removal of 6 bases from V and 9 bases from J, the junction contained 12 bases not matched to a gene. The CDR3 sequence: CASSPGTGNLWQYF. CDR3 DNA sequence: TGTGCCAGCAGCCCAGGGACAGGGAATCTGTGGCAGTACTTC.

CDR3 region: CASSSRVAGGPRAYEQYF. The CDR3 DNA is TGTGCCAGCAGCTCCCGGGTAGCGGGAGGGCCGAGGGCCTACGAGCAGTACTTC. The rearrangement joins TRBV11-3 to TRBJ2-7; 11 bases are shared with TRBD2. CDR3 size: 18 residues. Germline values: CDR1 SGHNT, CDR2 YENEEA. V lost 4 bases and J lost 2; bases outside the gene matches: 13.

In its sample, this clonotype was seen many times. The chain has TRBV28 and TRBJ2-5; D may be TRBD2 (7 bases). The V end lost 6 bases, the J end lost 4 bases, and 18 bases lay between the germline ends. The CDR3 has 15 residues. In germline, CDR1 is MDHEN, CDR2 SYDVKM. CDR3 nucleotide sequence: TGTGCCAGCAGAGGGGGGGCAGCTTGGGGAGAGACCCAGTACTTC. Protein product: CASRGGAAWGETQYF. Supplemented by reference TRBV28 and TRBJ2-5, the full variable domain reads DVKVTQSSRYLVKRTGEKVFLECVQDMDHENMFWYRQDPGLGLRLIYFSYDVKMKEKGDIPEGYSVSREKKERFSLILESASTNQTSMYLCASRGGAAWGETQYFGPGTRLLVL.

This clonotype was seen many times. The chain has TRBV2 and TRBJ1-1, with no clear D. Looked up from germline, CDR1 is SNHLY and CDR2 is FYNNEI. V was trimmed by 3 bases and J by 0 bases, leaving 8 bases between them. The CDR3 runs 14 residues. This chain's CDR3 is CASSDEGMNTEAFF. The CDR3 region has the DNA TGTGCCAGCAGTGACGAAGGGATGAACACTGAAGCTTTCTTT.

The CDR3 DNA follows: TGTGCCAGCAGTTACCCTAGCGGGAGTTGGGGGGAGACCCAGTACTTC. It is translated as CASSYPSGSWGETQYF. The genes are TRBV6-5 and TRBJ2-5, with 10 nucleotides matching TRBD2. V lost 2 bases to trimming and J lost 5 bases; unmatched junction nucleotides: 8. In germline, CDR1 is MNHEY, CDR2 SVGAGI. This CDR3 has 16 amino acids.

The chain uses TRBV6-2 or TRBV6-3 and TRBJ2-7, with a possible D match to TRBD2 (5 bases). The CDR3 covers 13 residues. Germline V gene lookup returns CDR1 MNHEY and CDR2 SVGEGT. Trimming pared 6 bases from V and 4 bases from J, leaving 13 bases between. The CDR3 nucleotides read TGTGCCAGCAGATTCGGGAACGGGTACGAGCAGTACTTC. Translation: CASRFGNGYEQYF.

This clonotype was counted many times. The gene calls are TRBV9 and TRBJ2-7; D uncertain. The V end lost 0 bases, the J end lost 0 bases, and 7 bases lay between the germline ends. The germline V gene has CDR1 SGDLS and CDR2 YYNGEE. The length of the CDR3 is 14 residues. The CDR3 is CASSVASVSYEQYF. As DNA, the CDR3 is TGTGCCAGCAGCGTAGCGTCCGTCTCCTACGAGCAGTACTTC.

The rearrangement joins TRBV18 to TRBJ1-1; 7 bases align to TRBD1. Trimming took 3 bases from V and 1 from J; bases not matched to a gene: 2. Germline values: CDR1 KGHSH, CDR2 LQKENI. The CDR3 has 14 residues. For the CDR3, the DNA is TGTGCCAGCTCACCGACAGGGAGGAACACTGAAGCTTTCTTT. Its translation is CASSPTGRNTEAFF.

This sequence joins TRBV6-5 and TRBJ1-3; weak D call: TRBD1 (5 bases). The V and J ends lost 4 bases and 4 bases respectively, with 14 bases between them. The germline gives CDR1 MNHEY, CDR2 SVGAGI. The CDR3 is 15 amino acids. CDR3 in DNA: TGTGCCAGCAGTTTTGGACATCCCCTAGGAAACACCATATATTTT. It codes for CASSFGHPLGNTIYF.

The chain uses TRBV3-1 and TRBJ2-3; D is undetermined. Trimming removed 1 base at V and 4 bases at J, with 6 bases between. The V gene's germline CDR1 is LGHDT and CDR2 YNNKEL (reference sequence). There are 13 residues in the CDR3. Here the CDR3 DNA reads TGTGCCAGCAGCCAAGGATCACCAGATACGCAGTATTTT. Protein sequence: CASSQGSPDTQYF.

The chain has TRBV7-8 and TRBJ1-3, with a possible D match to TRBD1 (6 bases). Trimming cost V 5 bases and J 8 bases, with 22 bases left between them. Germline V CDR1 and CDR2: SGHVS, FQNEAQ. This CDR3 spans 16 amino acids. The CDR3 DNA follows: TGTGCCAGCAGCACACAGGGACTAGGACTGACGGACACCATATATTTT. Its translation is CASSTQGLGLTDTIYF.

The chain has TRBV19 and TRBJ1-1, with 9 positions matching TRBD1. The V segment lost 4 bases and the J segment 2 bases; nucleotides outside the gene matches: 5. Germline V gene sequence: CDR1 LNHDA, CDR2 SQIVND (reference sequence). The CDR3 is 15 amino acids. CDR3 loop: CASSTTGGFNTEAFF. CDR3 sequence (DNA): TGTGCCAGTAGTACTACAGGGGGCTTCAACACTGAAGCTTTCTTT.

The sample holds a few counts of this clonotype. The chain joins TRBV6-9 to TRBJ1-3; D gene ambiguous. The CDR3 length is 15 residues. Between the trimmed V and J ends, which lost 2 bases and 0 bases, there was a span of 8 bases. Germline V gene sequence: CDR1 MNHGY, CDR2 SVAAGI. The CDR3 reads CASSYAYSSGNTIYF. The DNA for the CDR3 is TGTGCCAGCAGTTATGCATACAGCTCTGGAAACACCATATATTTT.

A word on this clonotype: This clone may be a read error of a much larger clone one base away. The V call is TRBV6-5, the J call TRBJ2-5; 15 bases fit TRBD2. CDR1 and CDR2 from the germline V gene are MNHEY and SVGAGI. The V gene end was trimmed by 2 bases and the J gene end by 7 bases; junction bases not matched to a gene: 5. The CDR3 sequence is 16 residues long. CDR3 residues: CASSYGGLAGGGTQYF. DNA of the CDR3: TGTGCCAGCAGTTACGGGGGACTAGCGGGAGGTGGGACCCAGTACTTC.

The V and J genes are TRBV5-6 and TRBJ2-7; D is possibly TRBD2 (7 bases). CDR3 size: 16 residues. V was shortened by 4 bases and J by 1 base, with 18 bases between the two germline ends. Germline V gene lookup returns CDR1 SGHDT and CDR2 YYEEEE. CDR3 in DNA: TGTGCCAGCAGCCGACGGGGGGCTAGCCGATCCTACGAGCAGTACTTC. The encoded protein is CASSRRGASRSYEQYF. The variable domain in full, with the rest retrieved from reference TRBV5-6 and TRBJ2-7, is DAGVTQSPTHLIKTRGQQVTLRCSPKSGHDTVSWYQQALGQGPQFIFQYYEEEERQRGNFPDRFSGHQFPNYSSELNVNALLLGDSALYLCASSRRGASRSYEQYFGPGTRLTVT.

This clonotype occurred many times. J is TRBJ2-7 and V is TRBV6-2 or TRBV6-3; D uncertain. The CDR3 runs to 14 residues. Trimming removed 2 bases from V and 0 bases from J, with 8 bases in between. In germline, CDR1 is MNHEY, CDR2 SVGEGT. This CDR3 is CASSYGSLSYEQYF. The DNA for the CDR3 is TGTGCCAGCAGTTACGGGTCGCTCTCCTACGAGCAGTACTTC.

This clonotype has just a few counts. The chain joins TRBV5-1 to TRBJ1-1; tentative D call: TRBD1 (6 bases). Germline V gives CDR1 SGHRS, CDR2 YFSETQ. The CDR3 sequence is 14 residues long. V shed 0 bases and J shed 1 base, with 7 bases lying between them. In nucleotides, the CDR3 is TGCGCCAGCAGCTTGGAGGGGGGGAACACTGAAGCTTTCTTT. Translating it yields CASSLEGGNTEAFF.

This clonotype was found many times. The chain carries TRBV12-3 or TRBV12-4 and TRBJ1-1; D perhaps matches TRBD1 (5 bases). Trimming took off 3 bases at V and 11 bases at J, with 13 bases between the two ends. This CDR3 has 12 amino acids. The CDR3 DNA sequence: TGTGCCAGCAGTTTCCCGGGGGTGAAGGCTTTCTTT. The encoded protein is CASSFPGVKAFF.

Comment on this clonotype: It may be a read error: a sequence one base away is much more abundant. The rearrangement uses TRBV27 and TRBJ2-5, with TRBD1 matching 9 bases. The CDR3 is made up of 15 amino acids. CDR1 is MNHEY and CDR2 is SMNVEV in the germline V gene (reference sequence). CDR3 coding DNA: TGTGCCAGTTCACAGGGGGCAGGTCTCCAAGAGACCCAGCACTTC. It codes for CASSQGAGLQETQHF.

The chain is built from TRBV5-1 and TRBJ1-1; 8 bases match TRBD1. CDR3 length equals 15 residues. Germline-derived CDR1 and CDR2 are SGHRS and YFSETQ. V shed 2 bases and J 0 bases; nucleotides not matched to a gene: 3. This chain's CDR3 is CASSFWTGLNTEAFF. As DNA, the CDR3 is TGCGCCAGCAGCTTTTGGACAGGGTTGAACACTGAAGCTTTCTTT.

This clonotype was found many times. The CDR3, as DNA: TGTGCCAGCAGTTTATGGACAGGGGGCGCCGGGGAGACCCAGTACTTC. This encodes CASSLWTGGAGETQYF. V usage is TRBV28 and J usage is TRBJ2-5; 10 bases line up with TRBD1. Unmatched junction bases numbered 6, after V lost 0 bases and J lost 5 bases. This CDR3 spans 16 amino acids. The V gene's germline CDR1 is MDHEN and CDR2 SYDVKM.

V is TRBV3-1 and J is TRBJ1-2; D call uncertain. Trimming took 2 bases from V and 8 from J, leaving 18 bases between them. The V gene's germline CDR1 is LGHDT and CDR2 YNNKEL (reference sequence). This CDR3 comprises 15 residues. Here the CDR3 reads CASSQRGGPDQGYTF. The CDR3 DNA reads as TGTGCCAGCAGCCAACGGGGAGGCCCCGATCAAGGCTACACCTTC.